A selection of T cell receptor beta chains follows, all from one sample in a study of molecular identifiers for immune sequencing clone quantification. TCRdb re-called the PCR reads with MiXCR, one entry per CDR3 protein. The sample gives about 640,000 distinct CDR3 sequences, around 20% of which show up once; 0.85% is in the top ten. Sequenced: naive CD8+ T cells from blood, with Jurkat cell RNA spiked in. All receptors derive from a human donor in good health. Some libraries in this study had Jurkat cell RNA spiked in. Both conserved end residues are part of each CDR3. A D gene is named only where the DNA matches it firmly. The size of a clone is reported for some rows only, either as once, few or many, or as a class for expanded clones.

abundance	j_gene	v_gene	d_gene	CDR3nt	CDR3aa
few	TRBJ1-6	TRBV19	TRBD1	TGTGCCAGTAGCCCCGGGACAGGGTTCTCACCCCTCCACTTT	CASSPGTGFSPLHF
many	TRBJ2-3	TRBV6-5	.	TGTGCCAGCGGGTCTAGCAGCACAGATACGCAGTATTTT	CASGSSSTDTQYF
.	TRBJ2-1	TRBV7-9	.	TGTGCCAGCAGCTCGGGACTCGCCGCCGAAGAGCAGTTCTTC	CASSSGLAAEEQFF
few	TRBJ1-1	TRBV28	.	TGTGCCAGCAGTTTAATGGGGATGGACACTGAAGCTTTCTTT	CASSLMGMDTEAFF
few	TRBJ2-1	TRBV7-3	.	TGTGCCAGCAGCTTGACAGACCTTAGCTCCTACAATGAGCAGTTCTTC	CASSLTDLSSYNEQFF
many	TRBJ2-5	TRBV2	.	TGTGCCAGCAGTGAAGAGGTTGCGGGACCTCAGCAAGAGACCCAGTACTTC	CASSEEVAGPQQETQYF
many	TRBJ2-3	TRBV5-1	TRBD2	TGCGCCAGCAGCTTTGAGCTAGCGGGATCCACAGATACGCAGTATTTT	CASSFELAGSTDTQYF
many	TRBJ2-1	TRBV29-1	TRBD1	TGCAGCGTAACGGCCGAGACAGGGGACAATGAGCAGTTCTTC	CSVTAETGDNEQFF
many	TRBJ1-5	TRBV27	.	TGTGCCAGCAGTTTTGGACCATATAGCAATCAGCCCCAGCATTTT	CASSFGPYSNQPQHF
many	TRBJ2-7	TRBV4-3	TRBD2	TGCGCCAGCAGCCAAGGTTTGGGACTAGAGCGCGAGCAGTACTTC	CASSQGLGLEREQYF
.	TRBJ2-7	TRBV19	TRBD1	TGTGCCAGTAGTTCCGGACAGGGCTACGAGCTGTACTTC	CASSSGQGYELYF
many	TRBJ2-7	TRBV13	.	TGTGCCAGCACCCTAGGGAATGCGGGCGAGCAGTACTTC	CASTLGNAGEQYF
many	TRBJ2-6	TRBV12-3/TRBV12-4	.	TGTGCCAGCAGTTTGCCCGCCTCTGGGGCCAACGTCCTGACTTTC	CASSLPASGANVLTF
.	TRBJ2-7	TRBV6-2/TRBV6-3	.	TGTGCCAGCAGTCAGTACGGGGGCGCCCCCCACAATGAGCAGTACTTC	CASSQYGGAPHNEQYF
many	TRBJ1-5	TRBV5-4	.	TGTGCCAGCAGCCCAGGGTTCGGTCAGCCCCAGCATTTT	CASSPGFGQPQHF
many	TRBJ1-2	TRBV5-4	.	TGTGCCAGCAGCTTGGGAAGGCCACAGGGCTACACCTTC	CASSLGRPQGYTF